Shown below are 11 T cell receptor beta chains from a single sample sequenced in a study of blood T cell repertoires in COVID-19. Sequenced by immunoSEQ multiplex PCR; TCRdb stores in-frame clones only, minus some. The data hold 430,000 or so clones, with approximately 90% observed a single time. Sequenced sample: peripheral blood. All receptors come from a man between 18 and 29 years old with COVID-19, enrolled during active disease.

This rearrangement joins TRBV30 to TRBJ2-1, with D possibly matching TRBD2 (5 bases). The CDR3 loop spans 13 amino acids. Trimming took off 1 base at V and 8 bases at J, with 12 bases between the two ends. Germline assignment: CDR1 GTSNPN and CDR2 SVGIG (reference sequence). For the CDR3, the DNA is TGTGCCTGGAGTGAAGGGAGTAGCGATGAGCAGTTCTTC. This encodes CAWSEGSSDEQFF.

This clone has a handful of counts. V and J are TRBV18 and TRBJ2-3; 9 bases fit TRBD2. Germline V gene lookup returns CDR1 KGHSH and CDR2 LQKENI. CDR3 length: 17 amino acids. Trimming at V came to 3 bases and at J to 3 bases, leaving 10 bases not matched to a gene. CDR3 sequence: CASSPDRVLAGTDTQYF. The DNA for the CDR3 is TGTGCCAGCTCACCCGACAGGGTCCTAGCGGGGACAGATACGCAGTATTTT.

The chain is built from TRBV7-9 and TRBJ1-2, with 8 bases aligning to TRBD1. The CDR3 covers 15 residues. Germline V gene lookup returns CDR1 SEHNR and CDR2 FQNEAQ (reference sequence). The J segment lost 5 bases and the V segment lost 2 bases, leaving 7 bases of the junction unmatched. CDR3 bases: TGTGCCAGCAGCTTACAGACAGGGGTTACTTATGGCTACACCTTC. It yields the protein CASSLQTGVTYGYTF. The full variable domain, in which reference TRBV7-9 and TRBJ1-2 provide the parts outside the CDR3, is DTGVSQNPRHKITKRGQNVTFRCDPISEHNRLYWYRQTLGQGPEFLTYFQNEAQLEKSRLLSDRFSAERPKGSFSTLEIQRTEQGDSAMYLCASSLQTGVTYGYTFGSGTRLTVV.

The rearrangement links TRBV5-4 to TRBJ2-7; 11 positions match TRBD2. Germline lookup yields CDR1 SGHNT and CDR2 YYREEE (reference sequence). There are 16 residues in the CDR3. V shed 3 bases and J 3 bases; nucleotides not matched to a gene: 8. The CDR3 loop is CASSWGSGRAFYEQYF. The CDR3 bases are TGTGCCAGCAGCTGGGGTAGCGGGAGGGCCTTCTACGAGCAGTACTTC. Variable domain in full (rest from reference TRBV5-4 and TRBJ2-7): ETGVTQSPTHLIKTRGQQVTLRCSSQSGHNTVSWYQQALGQGPQFIFQYYREEENGRGNFPPRFSGLQFPNYSSELNVNALELDDSALYLCASSWGSGRAFYEQYFGPGTRLTVT.

The V and J genes are TRBV11-3 and TRBJ2-7; 10 bases are shared with TRBD2. Trimming took 4 bases from V and 3 from J; bases not matched to a gene: 12. Germline V lookup: CDR1 SGHNT, CDR2 YENEEA. The CDR3 loop spans 17 amino acids. CDR3: CASSSRGPAGGSYEQYF. DNA of the CDR3: TGTGCCAGCAGCTCGAGGGGGCCAGCGGGAGGGAGCTACGAGCAGTACTTC.

The chain combines TRBV19 with TRBJ1-2; D call uncertain. Germline V gene data show CDR1 as LNHDA and CDR2 as SQIVND (reference sequence). Trimming pared 5 bases from V and 3 bases from J, leaving 7 bases between. The CDR3 contains 12 residues. Here the CDR3 DNA reads TGTGCCAGTAGTTCCCGGGACTATGGCTACACCTTC. It encodes CASSSRDYGYTF.

The chain uses TRBV13 and TRBJ2-3; possibly TRBD2 for D (6 bases). Trimming took 5 bases from V and 2 from J, leaving 11 bases between them. The CDR3 length is 14 residues. Germline CDR1 is PRHDT and CDR2 is FYEKMQ (reference sequence). CDR3 sequence reads: CASSPGTSTDTQYF. For the CDR3, the DNA is TGTGCCAGCAGCCCCGGGACTTCCACAGATACGCAGTATTTT.

The chain recombines TRBV19 with TRBJ2-3; TRBD1 aligns across 8 bases. The J segment lost 6 bases and the V segment lost 1 base, leaving 0 bases of the junction unmatched. The CDR3 length is 13 residues. Germline loops: CDR1 LNHDA, CDR2 SQIVND (reference sequence). The CDR3 nucleotides are TGTGCCAGTAGTATAGGGACAGGGGATACGCAGTATTTT. It encodes CASSIGTGDTQYF.

About this clone itself: This sample also contains other DNA sequences that code for the same CDR3. J is TRBJ2-7 and V is TRBV5-4, with no clear D. The V end was cut by 0 bases, the J end by 3 bases, with 4 bases between. The CDR3 length is 12 residues. CDR1 and CDR2 from the germline V gene are SGHNT and YYREEE (reference sequence). CDR3 in amino acids: CASSLDFYEQYF. CDR3 in DNA: TGTGCCAGCAGCTTGGACTTCTACGAGCAGTACTTC.

The chain combines TRBV6-6 with TRBJ2-3; TRBD1 matches at 8 bases. Germline V gene sequence: CDR1 MNHNY, CDR2 SVGAGI (reference sequence). The CDR3 loop spans 14 amino acids. V lost 8 bases to trimming and J lost 2 bases; unmatched junction nucleotides: 6. The CDR3 spells CASGQQGDTDTQYF. CDR3 DNA: TGTGCCAGCGGACAACAGGGGGACACAGATACGCAGTATTTT.

This clone has a single count. The chain has TRBV10-2 and TRBJ1-5; possibly TRBD1 for D (5 bases). Trimming left V 4 bases short and J 4 bases short, with 20 bases between. The germline V gene encodes CDR1 WSHSY and CDR2 SAAADI. CDR3 length equals 17 residues. The CDR3 region is CASSVYKLGGRNQPQHF. The CDR3 DNA sequence: TGCGCCAGCAGTGTTTATAAGTTGGGGGGACGGAATCAGCCCCAGCATTTT.